The TCR beta chain under discussion was sequenced for a study of blood T cell repertoires in COVID-19. Whole-study context: The analysed material was cDNA or gDNA that came from T cells, B-cell-depleted T cells, or PBMCs.

In terms of age and location, participants ranged from roughly 18 to 100 years and lived in about two dozen US areas. Participant-reported clinical history was the basis for cohort assignment. As processed by the authors: Amplifying reference gene primers gave estimates of nucleated cell counts. Produced via immunoSEQ multiplex PCR; TCRdb's table is partial and in-frame only. V, J and clone size reflect that table, while D and trimming were determined from the DNA. In the table there are approximately 280,000 clones, 90% of which are singletons. CDR1 is LGHNA and CDR2 is YSLEER in the germline V gene. With 3 bases removed from V and 9 bases from J, the gap between germline ends came to 15 bases. The CDR3 is made up of 15 amino acids.

This TCR was recovered from a woman between 18 and 30 years old with acute COVID-19. The rearrangement joins TRBV4-3 to TRBJ1-6; D gene unclear. Sequencing was performed on PBMCs or T cells enriched from blood (not recorded which). CDR3 region: CASSQDGGFGSPLHF. The CDR3 DNA sequence: TGCGCCAGCAGCCAGGATGGAGGGTTTGGTTCACCCCTCCACTTT.